This T cell receptor beta chain was sequenced during a study of T-cell memory formation after mild COVID-19. Study-level background: There were largely donor-specific TCR clusters. Points from the study as a whole: Among contracting clones, CD4+ were mainly CM/EM and CD8+ enriched in EMRA. Confirmation of SARS-CoV-2 specificity was lacking for second-wave clones peaking day 37. Prior to infection, memory already included some responding clones, suggesting cross-reactive memory joined.

Via MiXCR, TCRdb re-called the 5' RACE reads, giving one row per CDR3 protein. The repertoire consists of fewer than 200,000 distinct CDR3 sequences, with about a fifth occurring once and the leading ten covering under 30%. With V trimmed by 6 bases and J by 5 bases, 3 bases remained unmatched. The CDR3 sequence is 14 residues long. Germline V gene data show CDR1 as MNHEY and CDR2 as SVGEGT. Concerning this clonotype: The antigen is unknown.

The material sequenced was PBMCs or a T cell subset sorted from them (not recorded which). The TCR sequence derives from an adult woman who had mild COVID-19 (a few samples of this study predate the infection). Cell type and time point are not known. V usage is TRBV6-2 or TRBV6-3 and J usage is TRBJ2-1; 11 bases are shared with TRBD2. Here the CDR3 DNA reads TGTGCCAGCAGAGTAGCGGGAGGGGACAATGAGCAGTTCTTC. Its translation is CASRVAGGDNEQFF.